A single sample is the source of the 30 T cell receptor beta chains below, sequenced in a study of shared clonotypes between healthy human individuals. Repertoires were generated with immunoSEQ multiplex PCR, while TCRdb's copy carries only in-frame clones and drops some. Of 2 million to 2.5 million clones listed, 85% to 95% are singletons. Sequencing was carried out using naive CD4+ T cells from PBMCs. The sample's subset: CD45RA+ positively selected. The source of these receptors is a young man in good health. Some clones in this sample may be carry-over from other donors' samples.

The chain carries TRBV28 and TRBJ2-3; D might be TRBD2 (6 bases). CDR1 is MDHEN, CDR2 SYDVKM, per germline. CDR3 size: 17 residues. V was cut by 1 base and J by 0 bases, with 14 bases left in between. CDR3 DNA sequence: TGTGCCAGCAGTTTATTGGGGGGATCAACTAGCACAGATACGCAGTATTTT. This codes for CASSLLGGSTSTDTQYF.

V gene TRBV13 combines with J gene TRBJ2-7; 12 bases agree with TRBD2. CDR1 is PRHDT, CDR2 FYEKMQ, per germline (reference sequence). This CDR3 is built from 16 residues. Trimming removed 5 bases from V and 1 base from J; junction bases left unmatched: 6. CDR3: CASSRLAGDWSYEQYF. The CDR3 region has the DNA TGTGCCAGCAGCCGACTAGCGGGAGACTGGTCCTACGAGCAGTACTTC.

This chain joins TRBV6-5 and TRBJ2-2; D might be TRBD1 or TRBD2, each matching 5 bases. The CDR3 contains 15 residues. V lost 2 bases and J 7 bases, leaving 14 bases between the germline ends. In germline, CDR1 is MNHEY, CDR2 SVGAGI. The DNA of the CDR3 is TGTGCCAGCAGTTACGGCAGGGAGTATATCGGGGAGCTGTTTTTT. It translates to CASSYGREYIGELFF.

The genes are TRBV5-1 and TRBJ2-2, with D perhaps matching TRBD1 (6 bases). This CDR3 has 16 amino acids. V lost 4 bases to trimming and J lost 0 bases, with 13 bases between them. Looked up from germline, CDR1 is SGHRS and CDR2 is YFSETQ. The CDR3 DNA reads TGCGCCAGCAGCCCGGGACACAATGCGAACACCGGGGAGCTGTTTTTT. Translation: CASSPGHNANTGELFF.

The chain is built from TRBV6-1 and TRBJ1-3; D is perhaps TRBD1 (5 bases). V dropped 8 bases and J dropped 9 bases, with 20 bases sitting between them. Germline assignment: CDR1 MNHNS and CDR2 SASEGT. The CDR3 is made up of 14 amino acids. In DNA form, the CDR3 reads TGTGCCAGCGGGTCGGACCGCTCGAGGGGCACCATATATTTT. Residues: CASGSDRSRGTIYF.

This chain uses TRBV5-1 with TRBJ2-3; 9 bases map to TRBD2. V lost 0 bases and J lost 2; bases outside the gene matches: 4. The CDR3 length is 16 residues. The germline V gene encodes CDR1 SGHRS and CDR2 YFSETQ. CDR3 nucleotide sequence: TGCGCCAGCAGCTTGGGGAGCGGGGGGTACACAGATACGCAGTATTTT. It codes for CASSLGSGGYTDTQYF.

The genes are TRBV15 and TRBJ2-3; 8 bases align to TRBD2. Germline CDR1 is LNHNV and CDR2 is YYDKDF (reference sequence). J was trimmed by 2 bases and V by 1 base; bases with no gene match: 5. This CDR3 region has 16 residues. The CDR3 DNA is TGTGCCACCAGCAGAGGTACTAGCGGTCACACAGATACGCAGTATTTT. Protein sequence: CATSRGTSGHTDTQYF.

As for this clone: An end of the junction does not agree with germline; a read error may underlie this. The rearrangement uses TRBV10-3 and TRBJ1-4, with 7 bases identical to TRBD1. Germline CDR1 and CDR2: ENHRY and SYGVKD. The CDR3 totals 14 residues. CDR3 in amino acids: CAINEGQNNEKLFF. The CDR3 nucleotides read TGTGCCATCAATGAGGGACAGAATAATGAAAAACTGTTTTTT.

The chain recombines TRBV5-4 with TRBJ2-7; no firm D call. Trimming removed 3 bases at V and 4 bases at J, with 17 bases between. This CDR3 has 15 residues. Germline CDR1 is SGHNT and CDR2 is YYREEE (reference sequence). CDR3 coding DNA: TGTGCCAGCAGCTCCCCGACGGGTAGGAATTACGAGCAGTACTTC. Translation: CASSSPTGRNYEQYF. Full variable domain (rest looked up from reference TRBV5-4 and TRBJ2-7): ETGVTQSPTHLIKTRGQQVTLRCSSQSGHNTVSWYQQALGQGPQFIFQYYREEENGRGNFPPRFSGLQFPNYSSELNVNALELDDSALYLCASSSPTGRNYEQYFGPGTRLTVT.

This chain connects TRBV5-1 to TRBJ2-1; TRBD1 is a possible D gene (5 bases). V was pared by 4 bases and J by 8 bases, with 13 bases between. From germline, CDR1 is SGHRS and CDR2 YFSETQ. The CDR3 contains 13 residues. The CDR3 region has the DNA TGCGCCAGCAGCCTTCGAACAGGCGATGAGCAGTTCTTC. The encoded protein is CASSLRTGDEQFF.

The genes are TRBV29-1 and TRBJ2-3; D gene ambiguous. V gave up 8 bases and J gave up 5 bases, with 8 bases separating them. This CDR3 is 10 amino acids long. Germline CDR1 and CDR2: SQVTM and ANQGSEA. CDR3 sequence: CSYKIDTQYF. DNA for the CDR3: TGCAGCTATAAAATAGATACGCAGTATTTT.

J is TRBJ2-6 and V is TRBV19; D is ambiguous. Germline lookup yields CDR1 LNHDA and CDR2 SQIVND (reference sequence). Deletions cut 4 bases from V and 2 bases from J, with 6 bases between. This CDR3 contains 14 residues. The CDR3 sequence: CASSTMTGANVLTF. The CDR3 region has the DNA TGTGCCAGTAGTACCATGACTGGGGCCAACGTCCTGACTTTC.

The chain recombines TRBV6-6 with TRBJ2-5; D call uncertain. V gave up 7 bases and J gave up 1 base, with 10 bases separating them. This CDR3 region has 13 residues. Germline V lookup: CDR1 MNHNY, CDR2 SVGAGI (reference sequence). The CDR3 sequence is CASTLGSQETQYF. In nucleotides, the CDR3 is TGTGCCAGCACCCTGGGCAGCCAAGAGACCCAGTACTTC.

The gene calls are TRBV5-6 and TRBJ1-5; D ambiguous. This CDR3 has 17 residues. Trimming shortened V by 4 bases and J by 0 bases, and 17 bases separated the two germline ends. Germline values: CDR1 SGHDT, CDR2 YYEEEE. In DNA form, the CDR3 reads TGTGCCAGCAGCCTAAGGGCGGGCTGGATTAGCAATCAGCCCCAGCATTTT. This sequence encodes CASSLRAGWISNQPQHF.

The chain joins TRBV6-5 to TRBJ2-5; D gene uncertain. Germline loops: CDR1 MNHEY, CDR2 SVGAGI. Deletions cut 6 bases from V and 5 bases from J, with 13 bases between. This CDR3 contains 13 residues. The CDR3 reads CASRPRVGETQYF. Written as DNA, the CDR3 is TGTGCCAGCAGACCTCGGGTGGGTGAGACCCAGTACTTC.

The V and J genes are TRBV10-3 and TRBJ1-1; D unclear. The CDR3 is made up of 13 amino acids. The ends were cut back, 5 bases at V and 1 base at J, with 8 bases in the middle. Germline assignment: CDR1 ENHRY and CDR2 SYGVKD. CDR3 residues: CAISRERNTEAFF. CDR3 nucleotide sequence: TGTGCCATCAGTAGGGAACGGAACACTGAAGCTTTCTTT.

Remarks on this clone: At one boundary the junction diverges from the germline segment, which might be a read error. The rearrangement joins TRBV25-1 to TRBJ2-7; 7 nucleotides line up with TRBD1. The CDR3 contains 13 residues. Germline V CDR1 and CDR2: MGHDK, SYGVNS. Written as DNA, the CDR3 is TGTTCCAGCAACCCCCGGGACAGCTACGAGCAGTACTTC. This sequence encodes CSSNPRDSYEQYF.

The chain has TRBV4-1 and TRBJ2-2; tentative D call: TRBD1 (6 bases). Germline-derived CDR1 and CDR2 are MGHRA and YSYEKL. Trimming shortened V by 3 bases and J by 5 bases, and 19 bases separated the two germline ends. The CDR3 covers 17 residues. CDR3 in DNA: TGCGCCAGCAGCCAGGGTACTCTGGGGGCAACGACCGGGGAGCTGTTTTTT. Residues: CASSQGTLGATTGELFF.

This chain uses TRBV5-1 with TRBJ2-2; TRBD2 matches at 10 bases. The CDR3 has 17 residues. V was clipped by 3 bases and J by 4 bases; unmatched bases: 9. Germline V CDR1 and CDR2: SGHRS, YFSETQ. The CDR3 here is CASSWTSSGSLTGELFF. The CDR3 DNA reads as TGCGCCAGCAGCTGGACCTCTAGCGGGAGCCTCACCGGGGAGCTGTTTTTT. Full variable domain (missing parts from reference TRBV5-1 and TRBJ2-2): KAGVTQTPRYLIKTRGQQVTLSCSPISGHRSVSWYQQTPGQGLQFLFEYFSETQRNKGNFPGRFSGRQFSNSRSEMNVSTLELGDSALYLCASSWTSSGSLTGELFFGEGSRLTVL.

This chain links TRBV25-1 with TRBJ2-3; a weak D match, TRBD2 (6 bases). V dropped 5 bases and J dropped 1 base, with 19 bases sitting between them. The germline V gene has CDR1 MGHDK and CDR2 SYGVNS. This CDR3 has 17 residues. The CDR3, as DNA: TGTGCCAGCAGTACACGGACATTGGGAGGAGGCACAGATACGCAGTATTTT. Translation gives CASSTRTLGGGTDTQYF.

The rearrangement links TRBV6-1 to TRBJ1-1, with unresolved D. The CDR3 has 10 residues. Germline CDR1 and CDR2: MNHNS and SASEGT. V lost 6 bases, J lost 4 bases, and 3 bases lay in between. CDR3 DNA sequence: TGTGCCAGCAGGGCCACTGAAGCTTTCTTT. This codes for CASRATEAFF.

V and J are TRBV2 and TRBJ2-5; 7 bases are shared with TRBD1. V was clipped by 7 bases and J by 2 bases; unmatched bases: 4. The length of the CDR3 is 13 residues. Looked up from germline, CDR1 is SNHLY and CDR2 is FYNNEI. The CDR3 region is CASTPGQQETQYF. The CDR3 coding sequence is TGTGCCAGCACCCCGGGACAGCAAGAGACCCAGTACTTC.

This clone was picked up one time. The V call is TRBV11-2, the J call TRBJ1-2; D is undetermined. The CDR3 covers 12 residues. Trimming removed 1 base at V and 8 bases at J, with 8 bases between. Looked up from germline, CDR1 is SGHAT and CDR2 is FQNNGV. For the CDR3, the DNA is TGTGCCAGCAGCTTAGGAGTGAGCGGCTACACCTTC. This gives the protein CASSLGVSGYTF.

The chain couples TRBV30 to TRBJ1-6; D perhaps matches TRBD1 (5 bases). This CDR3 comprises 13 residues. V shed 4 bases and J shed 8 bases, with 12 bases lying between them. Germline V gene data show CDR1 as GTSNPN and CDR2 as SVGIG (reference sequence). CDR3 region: CAWTTGADSPLHF. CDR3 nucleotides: TGTGCCTGGACCACCGGGGCAGATTCACCCCTCCACTTT. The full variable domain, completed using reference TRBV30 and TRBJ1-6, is SQTIHQWPATLVQPVGSPLSLECTVEGTSNPNLYWYRQAAGRGLQLLFYSVGIGQISSEVPQNLSASRPQDRQFILSSKKLLLSDSGFYLCAWTTGADSPLHFGNGTRLTVT.

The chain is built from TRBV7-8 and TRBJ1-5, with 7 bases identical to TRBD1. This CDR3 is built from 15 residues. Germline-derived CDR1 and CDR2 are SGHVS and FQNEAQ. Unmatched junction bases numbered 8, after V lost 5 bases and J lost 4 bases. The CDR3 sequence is CASSPRGQSNQPQHF. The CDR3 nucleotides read TGTGCCAGCAGCCCAAGGGGACAGAGTAATCAGCCCCAGCATTTT.

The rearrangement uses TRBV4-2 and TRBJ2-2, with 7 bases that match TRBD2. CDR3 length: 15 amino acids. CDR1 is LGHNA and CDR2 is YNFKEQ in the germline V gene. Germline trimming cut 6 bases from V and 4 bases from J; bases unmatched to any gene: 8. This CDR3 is CASSPRLASTGELFF. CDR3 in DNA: TGTGCCAGCAGTCCACGACTAGCTAGCACCGGGGAGCTGTTTTTT.

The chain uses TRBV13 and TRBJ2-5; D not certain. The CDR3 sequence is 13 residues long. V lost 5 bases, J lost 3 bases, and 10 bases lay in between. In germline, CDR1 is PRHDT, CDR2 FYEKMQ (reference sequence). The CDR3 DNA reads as TGTGCCAGCAGCCCCCAATCGGAAGAGACCCAGTACTTC. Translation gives CASSPQSEETQYF.

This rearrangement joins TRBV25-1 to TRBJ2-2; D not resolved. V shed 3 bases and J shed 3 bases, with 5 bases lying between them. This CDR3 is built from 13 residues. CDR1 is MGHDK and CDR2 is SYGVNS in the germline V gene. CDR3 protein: CASSDWYTGELFF. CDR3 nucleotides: TGTGCCAGCAGTGATTGGTACACCGGGGAGCTGTTTTTT.

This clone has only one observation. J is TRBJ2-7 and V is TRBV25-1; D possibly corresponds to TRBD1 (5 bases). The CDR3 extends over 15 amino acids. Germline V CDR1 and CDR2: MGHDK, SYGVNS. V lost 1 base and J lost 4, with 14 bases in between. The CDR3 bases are TGTGCCAGCAGTGAATCCTTAGCAGGGCGATACGAGCAGTACTTC. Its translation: CASSESLAGRYEQYF.

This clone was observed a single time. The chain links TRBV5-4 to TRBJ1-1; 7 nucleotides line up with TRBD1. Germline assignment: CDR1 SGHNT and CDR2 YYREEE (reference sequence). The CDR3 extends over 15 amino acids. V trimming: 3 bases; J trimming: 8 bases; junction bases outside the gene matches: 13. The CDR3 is CASSSVMTGTREAFF. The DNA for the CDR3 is TGTGCCAGCAGCTCCGTTATGACAGGGACTCGGGAAGCTTTCTTT.